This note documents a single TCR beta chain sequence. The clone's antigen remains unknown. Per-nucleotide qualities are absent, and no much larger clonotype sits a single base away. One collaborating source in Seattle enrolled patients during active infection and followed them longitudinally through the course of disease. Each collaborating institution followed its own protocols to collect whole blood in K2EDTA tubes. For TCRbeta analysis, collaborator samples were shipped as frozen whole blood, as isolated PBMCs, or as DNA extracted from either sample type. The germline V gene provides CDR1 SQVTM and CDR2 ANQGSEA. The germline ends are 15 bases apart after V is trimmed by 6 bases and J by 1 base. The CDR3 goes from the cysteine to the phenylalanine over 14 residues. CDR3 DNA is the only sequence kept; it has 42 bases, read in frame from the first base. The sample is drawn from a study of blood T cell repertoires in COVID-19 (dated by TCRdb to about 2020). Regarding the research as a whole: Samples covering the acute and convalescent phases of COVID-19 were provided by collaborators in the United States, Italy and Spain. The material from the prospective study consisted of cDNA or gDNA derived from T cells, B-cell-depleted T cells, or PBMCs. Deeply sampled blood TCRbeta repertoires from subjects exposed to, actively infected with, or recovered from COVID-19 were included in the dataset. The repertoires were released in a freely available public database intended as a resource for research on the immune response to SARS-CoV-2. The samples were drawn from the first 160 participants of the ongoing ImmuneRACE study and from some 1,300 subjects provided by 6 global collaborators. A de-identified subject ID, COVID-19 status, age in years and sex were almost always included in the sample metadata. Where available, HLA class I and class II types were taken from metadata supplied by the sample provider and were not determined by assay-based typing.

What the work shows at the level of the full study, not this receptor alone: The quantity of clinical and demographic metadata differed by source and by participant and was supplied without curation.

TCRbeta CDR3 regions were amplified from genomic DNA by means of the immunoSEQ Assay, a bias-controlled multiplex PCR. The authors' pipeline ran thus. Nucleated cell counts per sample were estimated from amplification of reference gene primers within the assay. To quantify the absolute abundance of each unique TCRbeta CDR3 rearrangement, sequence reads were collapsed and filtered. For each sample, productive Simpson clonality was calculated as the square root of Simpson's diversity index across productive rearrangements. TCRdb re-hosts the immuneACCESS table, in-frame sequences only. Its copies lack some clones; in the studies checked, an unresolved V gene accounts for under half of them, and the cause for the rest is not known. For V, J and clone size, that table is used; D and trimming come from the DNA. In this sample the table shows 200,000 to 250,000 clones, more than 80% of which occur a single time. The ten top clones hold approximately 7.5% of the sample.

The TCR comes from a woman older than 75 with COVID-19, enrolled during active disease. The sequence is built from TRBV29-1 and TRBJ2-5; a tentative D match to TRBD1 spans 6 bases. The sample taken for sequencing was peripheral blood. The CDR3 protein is CSVGADTVQETQYF. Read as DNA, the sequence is TGCAGCGTGGGGGCCGACACGGTCCAAGAGACCCAGTACTTC.